This passage covers 6 T cell receptor beta chains from one sample sequenced in a study of blood T cell repertoires in COVID-19. Some clones are missing from TCRdb's copy, which holds only in-frame ones; the method was immunoSEQ multiplex PCR. The table shows about 80,000 clones, with approximately 90% occurring only once. Source material: peripheral blood. Receptors were obtained from a woman older than 75 with active or convalescent COVID-19.

J is TRBJ1-1 and V is TRBV7-2; D remains unclear. Between the trimmed V and J ends, which lost 1 base and 1 base, there was a span of 10 bases. The CDR3 is 15 residues long. Germline V gives CDR1 SGHTA, CDR2 FQGNSA. The CDR3 is CASSLVWQANTEAFF. The CDR3 DNA is TGTGCCAGCAGCTTAGTCTGGCAGGCGAACACTGAAGCTTTCTTT. Together with reference TRBV7-2 and TRBJ1-1, the CDR3 gives the full variable domain: GAGVSQSPSNKVTEKGKDVELRCDPISGHTALYWYRQSLGQGLEFLIYFQGNSAPDKSGLPSDRFSAERTGGSVSTLTIQRTQQEDSAVYLCASSLVWQANTEAFFGQGTRLTVV.

This clone was counted once. The chain has TRBV7-9 and TRBJ2-1; a possible D gene is TRBD2 (6 bases). Germline CDR1 SEHNR, CDR2 FQNEAQ (reference sequence). This CDR3 spans 18 amino acids. Trimming pared 1 base from V and 0 bases from J, leaving 16 bases between. The CDR3 here is CASSLEDYAGSSYNEQFF. DNA for the CDR3: TGTGCCAGCAGCTTAGAGGACTACGCAGGAAGCTCCTACAATGAGCAGTTCTTC.

This clone was observed a single time. This rearrangement joins TRBV9 to TRBJ2-2, with 9 positions matching TRBD2. The CDR3 extends over 17 amino acids. The V segment lost 3 bases and the J segment 0 bases; nucleotides outside the gene matches: 6. Germline loops: CDR1 SGDLS, CDR2 YYNGEE. Written as DNA, the CDR3 is TGTGCCAGCAGCGAAAGACTAGCGGTAGCGAACACCGGGGAGCTGTTTTTT. Translated, it gives CASSERLAVANTGELFF.

The chain recombines TRBV4-1 with TRBJ2-4, with 10 bases that match TRBD2. J gave up 3 bases and V 3 bases, and 11 bases lay outside the gene matches. The CDR3 contains 18 residues. In germline, CDR1 is MGHRA, CDR2 YSYEKL. The CDR3 DNA reads as TGCGCCAGCAGCCAGGGTCGAGCGGGAGGGCCGGTCAAAAACATTCAGTACTTC. Protein: CASSQGRAGGPVKNIQYF.

The chain recombines TRBV19 with TRBJ2-7; perhaps TRBD2 as D (5 bases). The V end was cut by 3 bases, the J end by 2 bases, with 8 bases between. CDR1 and CDR2 (germline): LNHDA, SQIVND (reference sequence). This CDR3 has 13 residues. CDR3 sequence (DNA): TGTGCCAGTAGTATTGGACTTACCTACGAGCAGTACTTC. It is translated as CASSIGLTYEQYF.

The rearrangement joins TRBV19 to TRBJ2-1; TRBD2 is a possible D gene (6 bases). Germline values: CDR1 LNHDA, CDR2 SQIVND (reference sequence). CDR3 size: 15 residues. V lost 8 bases to trimming and J lost 3 bases, with 17 bases between them. CDR3 in amino acids: CASRSAGRIYNEQFF. CDR3 in DNA: TGTGCCAGTCGAAGCGCGGGACGCATCTACAATGAGCAGTTCTTC.